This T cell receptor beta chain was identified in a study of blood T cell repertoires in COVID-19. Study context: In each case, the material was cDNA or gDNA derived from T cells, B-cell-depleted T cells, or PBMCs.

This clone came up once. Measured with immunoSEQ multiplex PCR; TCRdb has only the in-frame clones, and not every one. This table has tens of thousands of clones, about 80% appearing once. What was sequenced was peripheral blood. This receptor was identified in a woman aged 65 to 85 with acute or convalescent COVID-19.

CDR3 in DNA: TGTGCCAGCAGCCGGGGACAGGGGGCAGAATCTGAAGCTTTCTTT. Residues: CASSRGQGAESEAFF. The chain uses TRBV14 and TRBJ1-1; the match to TRBD1 covers 12 bases. Germline V lookup: CDR1 SGHDN, CDR2 FVKESK. Trimming removed 4 bases from V and 6 bases from J; junction bases left unmatched: 6. The CDR3 consists of 15 residues.